This TCR beta chain was documented in a study of blood T cell repertoires in COVID-19. J gave up 5 bases and V 6 bases, and 14 bases lay outside the gene matches. Germline V gives CDR1 SGHTA, CDR2 FQGNSA. The length of the CDR3 is 16 residues. In the study's own analysis: Nucleated cell number was recorded as an estimate derived from reference gene primer amplification. TCRdb keeps only in-frame clones here, not all; method: immunoSEQ multiplex PCR. V, J and clone size reflect that table, while D and trimming were determined from the DNA. This table has 200,000 to 250,000 clones, approximately 91% appearing once. This clone was seen only a few times.

The V and J genes are TRBV7-2 and TRBJ2-7; 9 nucleotides line up with TRBD1. The sequence came from a woman aged 55-70 years with acute or convalescent COVID-19. Sequencing was performed on peripheral blood. Written as DNA, the CDR3 is TGTGCCAGCAGATATACCACCGGGACAGGGTCCAACGAGCAGTACTTC. It encodes CASRYTTGTGSNEQYF.